Below, 15 T cell receptor beta chains from the same sample are listed, as sequenced in a study of shared clonotypes between healthy human individuals. The assay was immunoSEQ multiplex PCR, and TCRdb's table has in-frame clones only and misses some. The sample has over 300,000 clones; 80% to 90% are singletons. Sequenced material: memory CD8+ T cells sorted from blood. Subset defined: CD45RO+ cells pooled with CCR7-negative TemRA cells. The source is a man between 18 and 35 years old in good health.

This clone was counted a single time. The chain has TRBV7-9 and TRBJ2-2; TRBD2 aligns across 10 bases. The length of the CDR3 is 15 residues. The V and J ends lost 5 bases and 3 bases, in that order; junction bases with no gene match: 3. CDR1 SEHNR and CDR2 FQNEAQ come from the germline V gene (reference sequence). The CDR3 sequence: CASSPLAGDTGELFF. CDR3 in DNA: TGTGCCAGCAGCCCGCTAGCGGGGGACACCGGGGAGCTGTTTTTT.

A few counts support this clone. The chain is built from TRBV2 and TRBJ1-5; possibly TRBD1 for D (6 bases). There are 14 residues in the CDR3. Germline V gene lookup returns CDR1 SNHLY and CDR2 FYNNEI. Trimming shortened V by 6 bases and J by 2 bases, and 11 bases separated the two germline ends. The CDR3: CASSVNRGNQPQHF. The DNA for the CDR3 is TGTGCCAGCAGCGTAAACAGGGGCAATCAGCCCCAGCATTTT.

This clone was recorded only once. The chain carries TRBV7-9 and TRBJ1-2; the match to TRBD1 covers 12 bases. The J segment lost 7 bases and the V segment lost 5 bases, leaving 8 bases of the junction unmatched. Germline V CDR1 and CDR2: SEHNR, FQNEAQ (reference sequence). This CDR3 is built from 15 residues. The CDR3 DNA reads as TGTGCCAGCAGCCCTATCGGGACAGGGGGCGGTGGCTACACCTTC. It translates to CASSPIGTGGGGYTF.

This sequence joins TRBV7-2 and TRBJ2-2, with TRBD2 identical over 9 bases. Looked up from germline, CDR1 is SGHTA and CDR2 is FQGNSA. CDR3 size: 17 residues. Trimming at V came to 5 bases and at J to 3 bases, leaving 10 bases not matched to a gene. The CDR3 nucleotides read TGTGCCAGCAGCCTCAACCCGGGACTAGCCGACACCGGGGAGCTGTTTTTT. This sequence encodes CASSLNPGLADTGELFF.

The chain recombines TRBV5-6 with TRBJ2-7; TRBD2 might be the D (5 bases). This CDR3 is built from 13 residues. The V end lost 2 bases, the J end lost 0 bases, and 6 bases lay between the germline ends. Germline V CDR1 and CDR2: SGHDT, YYEEEE. The CDR3 protein is CASSLDYSYEQYF. The CDR3 DNA reads TGTGCCAGCAGCTTAGACTACTCCTACGAGCAGTACTTC.

The V and J genes are TRBV6-5 and TRBJ2-5; TRBD1 is a possible D gene (6 bases). The CDR3 covers 15 residues. V was shortened by 7 bases and J by 2 bases, with 17 bases between the two germline ends. Looked up from germline, CDR1 is MNHEY and CDR2 is SVGAGI. CDR3 loop: CASTLRARGQETQYF. The CDR3 DNA reads TGTGCCAGCACCCTTAGGGCAAGGGGGCAAGAGACCCAGTACTTC.

The gene calls are TRBV7-9 and TRBJ2-1; D ambiguous. CDR3 length: 12 amino acids. The V end was cut by 1 base, the J end by 13 bases, with 11 bases between. The germline gives CDR1 SEHNR, CDR2 FQNEAQ (reference sequence). The CDR3 is CASSLDSIIQFF. DNA for the CDR3: TGTGCCAGCAGCTTAGATTCGATTATCCAGTTCTTC.

The V and J genes are TRBV4-1 and TRBJ2-1; 8 bases match TRBD2. CDR1 is MGHRA, CDR2 YSYEKL, per germline. J gave up 3 bases and V 0 bases, and 16 bases lay outside the gene matches. This CDR3 has 20 residues. This chain's CDR3 is CASSQDIIAGYRPSYNEQFF. CDR3 nucleotides: TGCGCCAGCAGCCAAGATATTATAGCGGGATATCGTCCGAGCTACAATGAGCAGTTCTTC.

This chain joins TRBV28 and TRBJ2-5; D remains unclear. The CDR3 extends over 13 amino acids. Per germline, CDR1 MDHEN and CDR2 SYDVKM. V dropped 4 bases and J dropped 2 bases, with 8 bases sitting between them. DNA of the CDR3: TGTGCCAGCAGTTCCTTAACACAAGAGACCCAGTACTTC. Its translation: CASSSLTQETQYF.

This sequence joins TRBV27 and TRBJ1-2; D gene uncertain. Trimming left V 5 bases short and J 3 bases short, with 19 bases between. The germline V gene has CDR1 MNHEY and CDR2 SMNVEV (reference sequence). CDR3 length: 16 amino acids. The CDR3 sequence is CASSPLFGRNDYGYTF. In DNA form, the CDR3 reads TGTGCCAGCAGTCCTCTTTTTGGGCGGAATGACTATGGCTACACCTTC.

The J gene is TRBJ1-2, the V gene TRBV9; D remains unclear. CDR1 SGDLS and CDR2 YYNGEE come from the germline V gene. V lost 0 bases to trimming and J lost 4 bases, with 13 bases between them. The CDR3 is made up of 15 amino acids. CDR3 sequence (DNA): TGTGCCAGCAGCGTAGACAGCCTTTCCGGCTATGGCTACACCTTC. Translated: CASSVDSLSGYGYTF.

The chain joins TRBV6-6 to TRBJ2-7; 10 nucleotides match TRBD2. The CDR3 extends over 14 amino acids. From germline, CDR1 is MNHNY and CDR2 SVGAGI (reference sequence). Trimming removed 6 bases from V and 2 bases from J; junction bases left unmatched: 4. The CDR3 coding sequence is TGTGCCAGCAGGGACACTAGCGGGGCCTACGAGCAGTACTTC. This translates into CASRDTSGAYEQYF.

CDR3 amino acids: CASSQGPPWAEAFF. CDR3 coding DNA: TGCGCCAGCAGCCAGGGGCCGCCGTGGGCTGAAGCTTTCTTT. The V call is TRBV4-1, the J call TRBJ1-1; tentatively, D is TRBD1 (5 bases). The CDR3 is 14 amino acids. In germline, CDR1 is MGHRA, CDR2 YSYEKL. V was shortened by 3 bases and J by 6 bases, with 14 bases between the two germline ends.

This chain uses TRBV7-9 with TRBJ1-2; D remains ambiguous. The CDR3 length is 14 residues. Trimming shortened V by 0 bases and J by 1 base, and 6 bases separated the two germline ends. Looked up from germline, CDR1 is SEHNR and CDR2 is FQNEAQ (reference sequence). The DNA for the CDR3 is TGTGCCAGCAGCTTAGCCGAAGGTAACTATGGCTACACCTTC. Translating it yields CASSLAEGNYGYTF.

The count of this clone is one. V gene TRBV2 combines with J gene TRBJ2-7; 9 bases agree with TRBD2. The CDR3 totals 14 residues. V lost 1 base and J lost 3; bases outside the gene matches: 1. CDR1 is SNHLY, CDR2 FYNNEI, per germline. The DNA for the CDR3 is TGTGCCAGCAGTGAAGTAGCGGGGGACTACGAGCAGTACTTC. It is translated as CASSEVAGDYEQYF.